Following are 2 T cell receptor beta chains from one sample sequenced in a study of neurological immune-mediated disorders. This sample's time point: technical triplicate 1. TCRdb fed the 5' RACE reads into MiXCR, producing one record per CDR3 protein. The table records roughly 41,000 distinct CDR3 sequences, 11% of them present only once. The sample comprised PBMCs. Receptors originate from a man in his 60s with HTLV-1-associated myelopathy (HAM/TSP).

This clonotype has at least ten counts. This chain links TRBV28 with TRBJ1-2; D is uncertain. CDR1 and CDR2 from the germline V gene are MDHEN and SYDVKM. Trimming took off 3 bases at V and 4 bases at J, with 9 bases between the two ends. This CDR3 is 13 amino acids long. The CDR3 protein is CASSFSGPYGYTF. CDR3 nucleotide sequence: TGTGCCAGCAGTTTTTCAGGACCCTATGGCTACACCTTC.

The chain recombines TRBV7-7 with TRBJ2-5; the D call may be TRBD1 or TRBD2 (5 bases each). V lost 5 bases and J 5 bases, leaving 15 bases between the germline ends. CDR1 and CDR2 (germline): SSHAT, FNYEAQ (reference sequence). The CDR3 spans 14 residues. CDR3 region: CASSPEGRPETQYF. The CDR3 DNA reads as TGTGCCAGCAGCCCCGAGGGGCGACCGGAGACCCAGTACTTC. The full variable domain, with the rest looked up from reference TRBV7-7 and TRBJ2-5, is GAGVSQSPRYKVTKRGQDVTLRCDPISSHATLYWYQQALGQGPEFLTYFNYEAQPDKSGLPSDRFSAERPEGSISTLTIQRTEQRDSAMYRCASSPEGRPETQYFGPGTRLLVL.